This T cell receptor (beta chain) was recorded in a study of T cell changes during pregnancy in multiple sclerosis (dated by TCRdb to the late 2010s). Regarding the study in general: Changes in the T cell repertoire over the course of pregnancy were examined in this study in women with multiple sclerosis.

Receptor libraries were prepared by the immunoSEQ multiplex PCR assay. Imported from immuneACCESS, the table was reduced by TCRdb to in-frame sequences with V and J called. These copies leave out some clones; in studies compared against another copy, an unresolved V gene accounts for under half, and the cause of the remainder is not known. In all, the sample holds about 40,000 clones, and about 88% of those were seen once. The ten largest clones add up to around 0.51% of the sample. Including the terminal cysteine and phenylalanine, the CDR3 comprises 15 residues. Only the CDR3 part of the read is kept: 45 bases, read in frame from the first base. CDR1 and CDR2 (MNHNS, SASEGT) derive from the germline V gene. V and J are truncated by 2 bases and 4 bases respectively, leaving an intervening sequence of 14 bases. Concerning this clone itself: The antigen it recognizes is unknown. Base qualities were left out, and no much larger clone turns up one base away.

The TCR originated in a female donor with multiple sclerosis, enrolled in a pregnancy study. The material sequenced was CD4+ T cells from peripheral blood mononuclear cells, taken in the first trimester of pregnancy. This sequence uses TRBV6-1 and TRBJ1-1, with the D gene too uncertain to name. The base sequence is TGTGCCAGCAGTGAATATTTTTGGTTGAGCACTGAAGCTTTCTTT. The resulting protein is CASSEYFWLSTEAFF.